Below, 15 T cell receptor beta chains from the same sample are listed, as sequenced in a study of metastatic and nonmetastatic thyroid tumors. No treatment had been given to any patient before thyroid surgery. TCRdb reprocessed the PCR reads via MiXCR. The repertoire holds tens of thousands of clones, 35% to 45% seen once, with 20% to 25% in the top ten. Sequenced material: blood. The receptors stem from a male donor with papillary thyroid cancer or a benign thyroid nodule (not recorded which). Some clones in this sample may be carry-over from other donors' samples.

This clone came up a few times. The CDR3 protein is CASSQEYRTSYGYTF. The DNA of the CDR3 is TGTGCCAGCAGCCAAGAATATCGCACCAGCTATGGCTACACCTTC. The chain is built from TRBV6-1 and TRBJ1-2; no firm D call. CDR3 length equals 15 residues. V was trimmed by 6 bases and J by 4 bases, leaving 18 bases between them. Germline V gene sequence: CDR1 MNHNS, CDR2 SASEGT.

The rearrangement uses TRBV6-1 and TRBJ1-6, with 9 bases that match TRBD1. CDR1 and CDR2 from the germline V gene are MNHNS and SASEGT. With V trimmed by 2 bases and J by 7 bases, 3 bases remained unmatched. The CDR3 contains 15 residues. The CDR3 DNA reads as TGTGCCAGCAGTGAACGGGACAGGGAAAATTCACCCCTCCACTTT. Amino acid sequence: CASSERDRENSPLHF.

The chain joins TRBV20-1 to TRBJ1-5; D ambiguous. The CDR3 is made up of 15 amino acids. Germline V CDR1 and CDR2: DFQATT, SNEGSKA (reference sequence). The V end lost 0 bases, the J end lost 8 bases, and 17 bases lay between the germline ends. DNA for the CDR3: TGCAGTGCTAGAGATCTCGGCTCTGAAATTGAGCCCCAGCATTTT. Translating gives CSARDLGSEIEPQHF.

This rearrangement joins TRBV18 to TRBJ1-4; D uncertain. Between the trimmed V and J ends, which lost 2 bases and 0 bases, there was a span of 10 bases. CDR1 is KGHSH, CDR2 LQKENI, per germline. The CDR3 sequence is 16 residues long. The chain's CDR3 is CASSPSPTPTNEKLFF. Written as DNA, the CDR3 is TGTGCCAGCTCACCAAGCCCAACCCCAACTAATGAAAAACTGTTTTTT.

This clone was seen ten or more times. The chain uses TRBV7-2 and TRBJ2-5, with 11 bases lining up with TRBD2. CDR1 is SGHTA and CDR2 is FQGNSA in the germline V gene. J gave up 1 base and V 5 bases, and 9 bases lay outside the gene matches. CDR3 length: 17 residues. CDR3 sequence (DNA): TGTGCCAGCAGCACCGGACTAGCGGGTGTTAGCCAAGAGACCCAGTACTTC. Translation: CASSTGLAGVSQETQYF.

The chain joins TRBV2 to TRBJ1-1; a possible D gene is TRBD1 (5 bases). Trimming pared 5 bases from V and 0 bases from J, leaving 10 bases between. The CDR3 has 14 amino acids. Germline-derived CDR1 and CDR2 are SNHLY and FYNNEI. The CDR3 coding sequence is TGTGCCAGCAGTTGGACACTAATGAACACTGAAGCTTTCTTT. This translates into CASSWTLMNTEAFF.

This chain joins TRBV30 and TRBJ1-1; 7 nucleotides align to TRBD1. Germline values: CDR1 GTSNPN, CDR2 SVGIG (reference sequence). Trimming cost V 3 bases and J 8 bases; bases outside gene matches: 3. The CDR3 totals 11 residues. CDR3 sequence reads: CAWRDRREAFF. Here the CDR3 DNA reads TGTGCCTGGAGGGACAGGAGAGAAGCTTTCTTT.

The sample holds a few counts of this clone. The genes are TRBV12-5 and TRBJ2-1; possible D gene TRBD1, 7 bases. From germline, CDR1 is LGHNT and CDR2 FRNRAP. This CDR3 is 13 amino acids long. V gave up 9 bases and J gave up 7 bases, with 16 bases separating them. Written as DNA, the CDR3 is TGTGCTAGATGGAGGGGGCGCGGTAATGAGCAGTTCTTC. Translation gives CARWRGRGNEQFF.

J is TRBJ2-5 and V is TRBV6-1; 7 nucleotides line up with TRBD1. CDR3 size: 15 residues. CDR1 is MNHNS, CDR2 SASEGT, per germline. Germline trimming cut 1 base from V and 3 bases from J; bases unmatched to any gene: 5. The CDR3 loop reads CASSEDPGTEETQYF. In DNA form, the CDR3 reads TGTGCCAGCAGTGAAGACCCCGGGACAGAAGAGACCCAGTACTTC.

A word on this clone: The CDR3 ends on some other residue instead of the conserved phenylalanine or tryptophan, so this is likely a read error. Here the CDR3 DNA reads TGTGCCAGCAGTTTCAGACTAGCGGGAGTCTTTGAGCAGTACCTC. Amino acid sequence: CASSFRLAGVFEQYL. The chain is built from TRBV27 and TRBJ2-7; 12 bases fit TRBD2. J lost 7 bases, V lost 3 bases, and 7 bases had no gene match. Looked up from germline, CDR1 is MNHEY and CDR2 is SMNVEV (reference sequence). The CDR3 consists of 15 residues.

The V gene is TRBV7-3, the J gene TRBJ2-2, with 7 bases matching TRBD1. The CDR3 is 17 amino acids. Unmatched junction bases numbered 13, after V lost 6 bases and J lost 3 bases. The germline gives CDR1 SGHTA, CDR2 FQGTGA. The CDR3 sequence: CASSRPQGEVYTGELFF. The CDR3 DNA follows: TGTGCCAGCAGTCGACCTCAGGGGGAAGTGTACACCGGGGAGCTGTTTTTT.

The genes are TRBV6-1 and TRBJ1-6, with D hard to call. The CDR3 is made up of 12 amino acids. Germline V gene lookup returns CDR1 MNHNS and CDR2 SASEGT. V was trimmed by 5 bases and J by 15 bases, leaving 14 bases between them. CDR3 in amino acids: CASSPQRAVLHF. The CDR3 DNA sequence: TGTGCCAGCAGTCCACAGCGGGCGGTCCTCCACTTT.

The rearrangement uses TRBV20-1 and TRBJ1-1, with 7 bases aligning to TRBD1. V trimming: 4 bases; J trimming: 4 bases; junction bases outside the gene matches: 3. This CDR3 is 12 amino acids long. Germline lookup yields CDR1 DFQATT and CDR2 SNEGSKA (reference sequence). The CDR3 reads CSATQGTTEAFF. The CDR3 DNA reads as TGCAGTGCTACACAGGGGACCACTGAAGCTTTCTTT.

This clone has a count of ten or more. V and J are TRBV7-9 and TRBJ2-2; D remains unclear. Germline CDR1 is SEHNR and CDR2 is FQNEAQ (reference sequence). V was trimmed by 2 bases and J by 4 bases, leaving 5 bases between them. CDR3 size: 13 residues. As DNA, the CDR3 is TGTGCCAGCAGCTTACTTCTCACCGGGGAGCTGTTTTTT. It is translated as CASSLLLTGELFF.

The chain recombines TRBV11-3 with TRBJ1-4; no clear D gene. The V and J ends lost 1 base and 7 bases respectively, with 7 bases between them. Germline V gene sequence: CDR1 SGHNT, CDR2 YENEEA. The CDR3 has 13 amino acids. In DNA form, the CDR3 reads TGTGCCAGCAGCTTAGGTGGCTCTGAAAAACTGTTTTTT. Translated, it gives CASSLGGSEKLFF.